This T cell receptor (beta chain) emerged from a study of Ad26.COV2.S vaccination and SARS-CoV-2 variants. The V segment lost 4 bases and the J segment 7 bases; nucleotides outside the gene matches: 6. Looked up from germline, CDR1 is LNHDA and CDR2 is SQIVND (reference sequence). The CDR3 runs 14 residues. Only in-frame clones appear in the TCRdb table, and some are missing; sequencing was by immunoSEQ multiplex PCR. The sample consists of approximately 460,000 clones, 70% to 90% of them appearing once. This sample's treatment: roughly 20 received Ad26.COV2.S at low or high dose, single or two shots; 5 received placebo; per-sample allocation not given. Samples came from day 63 after the first vaccine or placebo injection.

The material was peripheral blood, obtained in a trial of Ad26.COV2.S vaccine versus placebo. The source is a person between 18 and 59 years old who received the Ad26.COV2.S COVID-19 vaccine or a placebo. V gene TRBV19 combines with J gene TRBJ1-5; 8 bases agree with TRBD1. CDR3 nucleotides: TGTGCCAGTAGTACCGGACAGGGAATGCAGCCCCAGCATTTT. The encoded protein is CASSTGQGMQPQHF.